Each of the 28 T cell receptor beta chains below was sequenced from the same sample in a study of shared clonotypes between healthy human individuals. Only CD45RO-negative cells positively selected for CCR7 counted as naive CD8 cells, so terminally differentiated effector memory CD45RA+ cells were excluded. TCRdb keeps only in-frame clones here, not all; method: immunoSEQ multiplex PCR. This sample carries millions of clones, about 95% of them seen once, and the ten largest clones take 0.85% to 1.3%. Sequencing was performed on naive CD8+ T cells sorted from blood. These receptors were obtained from a man aged 18 to 30 in good health.

This chain uses TRBV4-1 with TRBJ1-1; 9 nucleotides match TRBD1. The CDR3 extends over 15 amino acids. The V gene end was trimmed by 0 bases and the J gene end by 10 bases; junction bases not matched to a gene: 9. Germline CDR1 reads MGHRA; CDR2 reads YSYEKL. The CDR3 loop reads CASSQDRGQGARAFF. In nucleotides, the CDR3 is TGCGCCAGCAGCCAAGATAGGGGACAGGGCGCACGAGCTTTCTTT.

The rearrangement uses TRBV28 and TRBJ2-7; possible D gene TRBD2, 5 bases. V lost 6 bases and J 3 bases, leaving 18 bases between the germline ends. The CDR3 has 15 amino acids. CDR1 is MDHEN, CDR2 SYDVKM, per germline. CDR3 loop: CASSPLLWEYYEQYF. The CDR3 nucleotides read TGTGCCAGCAGCCCCTTGCTTTGGGAGTACTACGAGCAGTACTTC.

The chain employs TRBV30 and TRBJ2-1, with 10 bases that match TRBD2. CDR1 is GTSNPN and CDR2 is SVGIG in the germline V gene (reference sequence). This CDR3 spans 15 amino acids. V lost 1 base and J lost 8; bases outside the gene matches: 8. CDR3 in amino acids: CAWSDERGGLYEQFF. The CDR3, as DNA: TGTGCCTGGAGTGATGAGCGGGGGGGCCTCTATGAGCAGTTCTTC.

J is TRBJ2-5 and V is TRBV14, with TRBD2 matching over 7 bases. Looked up from germline, CDR1 is SGHDN and CDR2 is FVKESK. This CDR3 spans 18 amino acids. J was trimmed by 1 base and V by 3 bases; bases with no gene match: 14. CDR3 loop: CASSHGLVAPSLQETQYF. The CDR3 coding sequence is TGTGCCAGCAGCCATGGACTAGTCGCCCCATCCCTCCAAGAGACCCAGTACTTC.

As regards this clone: Other DNA sequences in this sample translate to the same CDR3. V usage is TRBV27 and J usage is TRBJ1-6; D perhaps matches TRBD1 (5 bases). Trimming took 2 bases from V and 4 from J, leaving 6 bases between them. The length of the CDR3 is 14 residues. Germline V gives CDR1 MNHEY, CDR2 SMNVEV (reference sequence). CDR3 amino acids: CASSLGGYNSPLHF. The CDR3 DNA sequence: TGTGCCAGCAGTTTAGGGGGGTATAATTCACCCCTCCACTTT.

This clone was seen just once. The chain recombines TRBV5-1 with TRBJ2-2; 15 bases align to TRBD2. Trimming cost V 4 bases and J 0 bases; bases outside gene matches: 4. The germline gives CDR1 SGHRS, CDR2 YFSETQ. This CDR3 contains 18 residues. The CDR3 here is CASSAGTSGRPNTGELFF. CDR3 DNA: TGCGCCAGCAGCGCCGGGACTAGCGGGAGGCCGAACACCGGGGAGCTGTTTTTT.

In the case of this clone: At the DNA level, this CDR3 is encoded by other sequences in the same sample as well. The chain uses TRBV4-1 and TRBJ2-1, with 8 bases matching TRBD2. The germline CDR1 and CDR2 sequences are MGHRA and YSYEKL. The CDR3 sequence is 16 residues long. The ends lost 0 bases at V and 4 bases at J; junction bases unmatched: 5. Written as DNA, the CDR3 is TGCGCCAGCAGCCAAGAAACTAGCGGTGCTTACAATGAGCAGTTCTTC. Translating gives CASSQETSGAYNEQFF.

V is TRBV6-5 and J is TRBJ2-1; TRBD2 matches 14 bases. The CDR3 has 15 residues. After removal of 6 bases from V and 5 bases from J, the junction contained 3 bases not matched to a gene. CDR1 and CDR2 from the germline V gene are MNHEY and SVGAGI. The CDR3 nucleotides read TGTGCCAGCAGCAGACTAGCGGGAGGGGACAATGAGCAGTTCTTC. It codes for CASSRLAGGDNEQFF.

The V call is TRBV10-3, the J call TRBJ2-1; 10 bases fit TRBD1. CDR3 length: 13 residues. The J segment lost 3 bases and the V segment lost 9 bases, leaving 2 bases of the junction unmatched. Germline V gene data show CDR1 as ENHRY and CDR2 as SYGVKD. DNA of the CDR3: TGTGCCATGCGGGACAGGGGCTACAATGAGCAGTTCTTC. Translated, it gives CAMRDRGYNEQFF.

Details on this clone: In the same sample, other DNA sequences code for this CDR3. The rearrangement links TRBV5-6 to TRBJ2-7; the D is unclear. The V end lost 0 bases, the J end lost 2 bases, and 9 bases lay between the germline ends. The CDR3 extends over 14 amino acids. CDR1 and CDR2 from the germline V gene are SGHDT and YYEEEE. Here the CDR3 reads CASSLGPSTYEQYF. The CDR3 bases are TGTGCCAGCAGCTTGGGACCGAGTACCTACGAGCAGTACTTC. Supplemented by reference TRBV5-6 and TRBJ2-7, the full variable domain reads DAGVTQSPTHLIKTRGQQVTLRCSPKSGHDTVSWYQQALGQGPQFIFQYYEEEERQRGNFPDRFSGHQFPNYSSELNVNALLLGDSALYLCASSLGPSTYEQYFGPGTRLTVT.

The chain recombines TRBV7-9 with TRBJ2-5; D could derive from TRBD1 or TRBD2 (5 bases each). The ends were cut back, 8 bases at V and 3 bases at J, with 16 bases in the middle. The CDR3 totals 14 residues. CDR1 is SEHNR, CDR2 FQNEAQ, per germline (reference sequence). The CDR3 sequence is CASSPGPGEETQYF. The CDR3 nucleotides are TGTGCCAGCTCTCCAGGGCCCGGGGAAGAGACCCAGTACTTC.

This clone was detected only once. The rearrangement uses TRBV19 and TRBJ2-7; D ambiguous. The CDR3 consists of 13 residues. V lost 5 bases and J 2 bases, leaving 10 bases between the germline ends. Per germline, CDR1 LNHDA and CDR2 SQIVND (reference sequence). This CDR3 is CASSSEVAYEQYF. The CDR3 DNA is TGTGCCAGTAGTTCCGAGGTGGCCTACGAGCAGTACTTC.

The chain combines TRBV29-1 with TRBJ1-2, with no clear D. Trimming removed 2 bases at V and 8 bases at J, with 9 bases between. The CDR3 has 11 amino acids. Germline assignment: CDR1 SQVTM and CDR2 ANQGSEA. The CDR3 coding sequence is TGCAGCGTTGAAAAGGGAGTGGGCTACACCTTC. Amino acid sequence: CSVEKGVGYTF. Together with reference TRBV29-1 and TRBJ1-2, the CDR3 gives the full variable domain: SAVISQKPSRDICQRGTSLTIQCQVDSQVTMMFWYRQQPGQSLTLIATANQGSEATYESGFVIDKFPISRPNLTFSTLTVSNMSPEDSSIYLCSVEKGVGYTFGSGTRLTVV.

This clone was observed a single time. The CDR3 sequence is CASSHWTRRSDTQYF. The CDR3, as DNA: TGCGCCAGCAGTCACTGGACACGTCGGTCTGATACGCAGTATTTT. The chain uses TRBV23-1 and TRBJ2-3; tentative D call: TRBD1 (5 bases). TRBV23-1 is flagged as an ORF with uncertain function. Deletions cut 3 bases from V and 6 bases from J, with 16 bases between. The CDR3 is 15 amino acids.

This chain connects TRBV11-3 to TRBJ2-1; 10 bases match TRBD2. Germline lookup yields CDR1 SGHNT and CDR2 YENEEA. V gave up 6 bases and J gave up 3 bases; unmatched junction bases: 5. This CDR3 region has 15 residues. CDR3 coding DNA: TGTGCCAGCAGTGATCGACTAGCGGGCTACAATGAGCAGTTCTTC. It translates to CASSDRLAGYNEQFF.

This chain joins TRBV29-1 and TRBJ2-5, with TRBD2 matching over 7 bases. Germline V gene data show CDR1 as SQVTM and CDR2 as ANQGSEA. V lost 5 bases to trimming and J lost 7 bases; unmatched junction nucleotides: 16. The CDR3 length is 15 residues. The CDR3 loop is CSVFLAEELHGTQYF. In nucleotides, the CDR3 is TGCAGCGTTTTTCTAGCGGAGGAACTTCATGGGACCCAGTACTTC. Full variable domain (missing parts from reference TRBV29-1 and TRBJ2-5): SAVISQKPSRDICQRGTSLTIQCQVDSQVTMMFWYRQQPGQSLTLIATANQGSEATYESGFVIDKFPISRPNLTFSTLTVSNMSPEDSSIYLCSVFLAEELHGTQYFGPGTRLLVL.

The CDR3 coding sequence is TGTGCCAGTCAAGACGGGGGAACTGAAGCTTTCTTT. Encoded protein: CASQDGGTEAFF. The chain has TRBV2 and TRBJ1-1, with a tentative D call TRBD1 (5 bases). Germline CDR1 and CDR2: SNHLY and FYNNEI. The CDR3 is 12 residues long. Trimming stripped 9 bases from V and 5 bases from J, with 13 bases between. The entire variable domain, with the rest obtained from reference TRBV2 and TRBJ1-1, is as follows: EPEVTQTPSHQVTQMGQEVILRCVPISNHLYFYWYRQILGQKVEFLVSFYNNEISEKSEIFDDQFSVERPDGSNFTLKIRSTKLEDSAMYFCASQDGGTEAFFGQGTRLTVV.

The genes are TRBV2 and TRBJ2-5, with D unresolved. Trimming removed 9 bases at V and 2 bases at J, with 10 bases between. The CDR3 runs 12 residues. CDR1 and CDR2 from the germline V gene are SNHLY and FYNNEI. This CDR3 is CARETLQETQYF. CDR3 DNA: TGTGCCAGGGAGACACTACAAGAGACCCAGTACTTC. Full variable domain (rest looked up from reference TRBV2 and TRBJ2-5): EPEVTQTPSHQVTQMGQEVILRCVPISNHLYFYWYRQILGQKVEFLVSFYNNEISEKSEIFDDQFSVERPDGSNFTLKIRSTKLEDSAMYFCARETLQETQYFGPGTRLLVL.

The CDR3 DNA is TGTGCCAGCAGCCGGCGAGACTCAGTTCAACAAACCTACAATGAGCAGTTCTTC. Encoded protein: CASSRRDSVQQTYNEQFF. The chain joins TRBV7-9 to TRBJ2-1, with unresolved D. CDR1 and CDR2 from the germline V gene are SEHNR and FQNEAQ (reference sequence). The CDR3 has 18 residues. Trimming took 5 bases from V and 2 from J, leaving 22 bases between them. Full variable domain (rest looked up from reference TRBV7-9 and TRBJ2-1): DTGVSQNPRHKITKRGQNVTFRCDPISEHNRLYWYRQTLGQGPEFLTYFQNEAQLEKSRLLSDRFSAERPKGSFSTLEIQRTEQGDSAMYLCASSRRDSVQQTYNEQFFGPGTRLTVL.

This clone has only one observation. The chain combines TRBV28 with TRBJ2-7, with D maybe TRBD2 (6 bases). CDR3 size: 16 residues. The V gene's germline CDR1 is MDHEN and CDR2 SYDVKM. Trimming removed 3 bases at V and 5 bases at J, with 20 bases between. The CDR3 protein is CASSFPEAGPTDEQYF. The CDR3 DNA is TGTGCCAGCAGTTTCCCCGAAGCGGGTCCTACTGACGAGCAGTACTTC.

The rearrangement joins TRBV5-1 to TRBJ2-3, with 7 bases lining up with TRBD2. There are 15 residues in the CDR3. V shed 7 bases, J shed 0 bases, and the junction held 8 bases outside the gene matches. The germline gives CDR1 SGHRS, CDR2 YFSETQ. The CDR3 reads CASESGASSTDTQYF. The CDR3 nucleotides read TGCGCCAGCGAAAGCGGGGCCTCTAGCACAGATACGCAGTATTTT.

The chain combines TRBV9 with TRBJ2-2; 7 bases align to TRBD1. Germline V lookup: CDR1 SGDLS, CDR2 YYNGEE. With 4 bases clipped from V and 0 bases from J, the junction kept 12 bases outside the gene matches. The CDR3 totals 18 residues. This CDR3 is CASSPKTGVRANTGELFF. The CDR3 DNA reads as TGTGCCAGCAGCCCGAAAACAGGGGTTAGGGCGAACACCGGGGAGCTGTTTTTT.

The rearrangement links TRBV19 to TRBJ2-7; 13 nucleotides match TRBD2. The CDR3 sequence is 16 residues long. V gave up 5 bases and J gave up 6 bases; unmatched junction bases: 10. CDR1 is LNHDA, CDR2 SQIVND, per germline (reference sequence). CDR3 residues: CASSSQTGTSGVEQYF. CDR3 DNA: TGTGCCAGTAGTTCCCAAACCGGGACTAGCGGGGTCGAGCAGTACTTC.

The gene calls are TRBV10-3 and TRBJ1-5, with TRBD1 as a possible D gene (6 bases). There are 15 residues in the CDR3. CDR1 ENHRY and CDR2 SYGVKD come from the germline V gene. V gave up 3 bases and J gave up 3 bases, with 12 bases separating them. The CDR3 sequence is CAISELQGLNQPQHF. CDR3 nucleotides: TGTGCCATCAGTGAACTACAGGGCCTCAATCAGCCCCAGCATTTT.

This chain joins TRBV4-1 and TRBJ2-6; D is undetermined. The CDR3 totals 16 residues. Trimming pared 0 bases from V and 4 bases from J, leaving 10 bases between. Germline V gene sequence: CDR1 MGHRA, CDR2 YSYEKL. The chain's CDR3 is CASSQDWRTGANVLTF. Here the CDR3 DNA reads TGCGCCAGCAGCCAAGACTGGAGAACCGGGGCCAACGTCCTGACTTTC.

J is TRBJ2-7 and V is TRBV7-6; D might be TRBD2 (7 bases). Germline-derived CDR1 and CDR2 are SGHVS and FNYEAQ. The CDR3 sequence is 15 residues long. With 1 base removed from V and 4 bases from J, the gap between germline ends came to 14 bases. DNA of the CDR3: TGTGCCAGCAGCTTAGAGGGGGGGAATTATTACGAGCAGTACTTC. Translation gives CASSLEGGNYYEQYF.

This rearrangement joins TRBV6-1 to TRBJ1-4, with D possibly matching TRBD1 (5 bases). V shed 2 bases and J shed 4 bases, with 17 bases lying between them. The CDR3 runs to 17 residues. Per germline, CDR1 MNHNS and CDR2 SASEGT. Written as DNA, the CDR3 is TGTGCCAGCAGTGAATGGGCAGGGTATATGATTAATGAAAAACTGTTTTTT. This sequence encodes CASSEWAGYMINEKLFF.

This chain joins TRBV7-2 and TRBJ1-4; no firm D call. The CDR3 contains 14 residues. V gave up 1 base and J gave up 8 bases, with 11 bases separating them. The germline gives CDR1 SGHTA, CDR2 FQGNSA. CDR3 sequence: CASSLERSGEKLFF. The CDR3 DNA is TGTGCCAGCAGCTTAGAGCGTAGTGGGGAAAAACTGTTTTTT.